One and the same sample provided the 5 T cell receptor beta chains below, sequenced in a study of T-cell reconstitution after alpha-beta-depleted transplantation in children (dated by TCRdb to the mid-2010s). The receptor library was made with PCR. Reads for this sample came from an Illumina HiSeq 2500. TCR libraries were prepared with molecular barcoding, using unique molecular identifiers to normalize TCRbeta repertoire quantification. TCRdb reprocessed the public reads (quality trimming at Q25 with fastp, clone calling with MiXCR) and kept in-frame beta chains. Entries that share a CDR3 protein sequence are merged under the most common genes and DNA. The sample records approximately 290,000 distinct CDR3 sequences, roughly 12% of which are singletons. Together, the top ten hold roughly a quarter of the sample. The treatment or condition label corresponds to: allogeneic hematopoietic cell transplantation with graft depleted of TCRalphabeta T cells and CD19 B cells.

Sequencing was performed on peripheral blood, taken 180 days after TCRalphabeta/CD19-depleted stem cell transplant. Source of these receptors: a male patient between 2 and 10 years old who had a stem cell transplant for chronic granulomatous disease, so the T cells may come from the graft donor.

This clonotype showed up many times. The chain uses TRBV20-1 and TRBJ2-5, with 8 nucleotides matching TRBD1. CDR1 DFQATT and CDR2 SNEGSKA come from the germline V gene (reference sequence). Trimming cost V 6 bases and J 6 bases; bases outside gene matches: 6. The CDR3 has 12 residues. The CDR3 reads CSAQDRAKTQYF. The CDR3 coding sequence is TGCAGTGCCCAGGACAGGGCGAAGACCCAGTACTTC.

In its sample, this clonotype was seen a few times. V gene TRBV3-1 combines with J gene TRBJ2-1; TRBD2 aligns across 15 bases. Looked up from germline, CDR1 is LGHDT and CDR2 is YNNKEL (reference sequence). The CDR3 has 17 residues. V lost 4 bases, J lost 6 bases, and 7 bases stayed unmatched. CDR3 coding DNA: TGTGCCAGCAGCCCCCCGAAGGGACTAGCGGGAGGCAATGAGCAGTTCTTC. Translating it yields CASSPPKGLAGGNEQFF.

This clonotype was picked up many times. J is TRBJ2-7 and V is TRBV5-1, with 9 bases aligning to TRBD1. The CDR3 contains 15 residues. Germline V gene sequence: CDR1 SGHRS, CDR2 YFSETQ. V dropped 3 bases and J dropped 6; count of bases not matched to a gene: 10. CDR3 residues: CASSWDHRGLSEQYF. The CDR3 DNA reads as TGCGCCAGCAGCTGGGATCACAGGGGGCTTTCCGAGCAGTACTTC.

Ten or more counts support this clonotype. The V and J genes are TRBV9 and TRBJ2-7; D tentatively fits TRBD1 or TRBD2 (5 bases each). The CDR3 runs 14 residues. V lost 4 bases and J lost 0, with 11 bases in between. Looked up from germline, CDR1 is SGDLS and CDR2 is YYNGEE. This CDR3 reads CASSIRDGSYEQYF. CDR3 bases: TGTGCCAGCAGCATCAGGGACGGCTCCTACGAGCAGTACTTC.

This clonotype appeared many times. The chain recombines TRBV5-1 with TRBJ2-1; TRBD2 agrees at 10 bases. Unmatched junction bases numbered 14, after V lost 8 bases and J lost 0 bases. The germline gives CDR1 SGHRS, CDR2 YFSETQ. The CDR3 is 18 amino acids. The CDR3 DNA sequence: TGCGCCAGTATCGACGGGACTAGCGTTAAAAGCTCCTACAATGAGCAGTTCTTC. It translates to CASIDGTSVKSSYNEQFF.